These 30 T cell receptor beta chains were all obtained from the same sample, sequenced in a study of response to subunit inactivated influenza vaccine. TCRdb called the RT-PCR reads again in MiXCR, with one record for every CDR3 protein. Of around 710,000 distinct CDR3 sequences in the sample, about 15% are singletons; the top ten hold approximately 7%. Sequencing was performed on PBMCs from blood, taken roughly 2 weeks before vaccination. All receptors come from a middle-aged man who received an inactivated influenza vaccine.

V gene TRBV5-1 combines with J gene TRBJ1-1; D unclear. CDR1 and CDR2 (germline): SGHRS, YFSETQ. Trimming shortened V by 0 bases and J by 8 bases, and 11 bases separated the two germline ends. The CDR3 loop spans 13 amino acids. Written as DNA, the CDR3 is TGCGCCAGCAGCTTGGGCTCCGGGATCGAAGCTTTCTTT. Its translation is CASSLGSGIEAFF.

The chain employs TRBV7-8 and TRBJ2-3; the D is unclear. This CDR3 has 13 amino acids. The germline CDR1 and CDR2 sequences are SGHVS and FQNEAQ. V lost 1 base to trimming and J lost 7 bases, with 9 bases between them. CDR3 region: CASSLDHGNTQYF. The CDR3 DNA is TGTGCCAGCAGCTTAGATCACGGAAATACGCAGTATTTT.

In this sample, this clonotype turned up a few times. V is TRBV4-3 and J is TRBJ2-7; no firm D call. The CDR3 length is 13 residues. The germline gives CDR1 LGHNA, CDR2 YSLEER. With 2 bases removed from V and 4 bases from J, the gap between germline ends came to 9 bases. CDR3 DNA: TGCGCCAGCAGCCAAAGCCGGCGATACGAGCAGTACTTC. Translating gives CASSQSRRYEQYF.

The V and J genes are TRBV29-1 and TRBJ2-1; either TRBD1 or TRBD2 may supply D (5 bases each). Germline V CDR1 and CDR2: SQVTM, ANQGSEA. The CDR3 is 15 amino acids. V gave up 3 bases and J gave up 0 bases, with 12 bases separating them. CDR3 loop: CSVESGRSSYNEQFF. The CDR3 DNA reads as TGCAGCGTTGAGTCAGGGAGAAGCTCCTACAATGAGCAGTTCTTC.

This clonotype showed up just a few times. The chain has TRBV5-1 and TRBJ2-3; D call uncertain. Looked up from germline, CDR1 is SGHRS and CDR2 is YFSETQ. V lost 4 bases, J lost 6 bases, and 9 bases lay in between. This CDR3 is 12 amino acids long. In nucleotides, the CDR3 is TGCGCCAGCAGCGAGTCGGGTGATACGCAGTATTTT. Translating gives CASSESGDTQYF.

This clonotype was counted a few times. The chain uses TRBV20-1 and TRBJ2-7, with 8 positions matching TRBD1. The CDR3 runs 13 residues. With V trimmed by 5 bases and J by 3 bases, 6 bases remained unmatched. Germline V CDR1 and CDR2: DFQATT, SNEGSKA (reference sequence). The CDR3 region has the DNA TGCAGTGCTCAAGACGGACAGGGCTACGAGCAGTACTTC. Amino acid sequence: CSAQDGQGYEQYF.

The chain combines TRBV27 with TRBJ1-6, with D hard to call. Per the germline V gene, CDR1 is MNHEY and CDR2 is SMNVEV (reference sequence). V was trimmed by 5 bases and J by 6 bases, leaving 14 bases between them. This CDR3 has 15 amino acids. The CDR3 DNA reads as TGTGCCAGCAGTCCCCGGTCAGGCGCTAATTCACCCCTCCACTTT. Its translation is CASSPRSGANSPLHF.

In this sample, this clonotype turned up a few times. V gene TRBV3-1 combines with J gene TRBJ2-2; 8 bases are a match to TRBD2. V lost 4 bases to trimming and J lost 7 bases; unmatched junction nucleotides: 5. Germline V gene data show CDR1 as LGHDT and CDR2 as YNNKEL (reference sequence). The CDR3 is 14 amino acids. The CDR3 sequence is CASSRAGAGGELFF. As DNA, the CDR3 is TGTGCCAGCAGCCGAGCGGGGGCTGGCGGGGAGCTGTTTTTT.

This clonotype has only a few counts. The rearrangement uses TRBV30 and TRBJ2-3; 9 bases are shared with TRBD2. After removal of 8 bases from V and 4 bases from J, the junction contained 4 bases not matched to a gene. The CDR3 contains 12 residues. In germline, CDR1 is GTSNPN, CDR2 SVGIG (reference sequence). For the CDR3, the DNA is TGTGCCGGCGGGGGGGCGGCAGATACGCAGTATTTT. Its translation is CAGGGAADTQYF.

This clonotype was counted only a few times. The chain combines TRBV28 with TRBJ2-7; D unresolved. Per germline, CDR1 MDHEN and CDR2 SYDVKM. Trimming left V 4 bases short and J 7 bases short, with 11 bases between. The CDR3 contains 12 residues. This chain's CDR3 is CASSSLPGEQYF. The CDR3, as DNA: TGTGCCAGCAGTTCCCTGCCTGGGGAGCAGTACTTC.

This clonotype turned up a few times. The V and J genes are TRBV28 and TRBJ2-7; 13 bases are shared with TRBD2. This CDR3 spans 17 amino acids. Germline CDR1 MDHEN, CDR2 SYDVKM. Trimming removed 5 bases from V and 8 bases from J; junction bases left unmatched: 15. The CDR3 loop reads CASSLSNGLAGADQQYF. CDR3 DNA: TGTGCCAGCAGTCTCTCCAACGGACTAGCGGGAGCGGACCAGCAGTACTTC.

This clonotype came up a few times. The chain combines TRBV9 with TRBJ1-2; no clear D gene. Between the trimmed V and J ends, which lost 3 bases and 5 bases, there was a span of 11 bases. The CDR3 loop spans 13 amino acids. The germline gives CDR1 SGDLS, CDR2 YYNGEE. DNA of the CDR3: TGTGCCAGCAGCGAGGGTGAGGTTTATGGCTACACCTTC. This sequence encodes CASSEGEVYGYTF.

This clonotype has more than one count but fewer than ten. The chain joins TRBV18 to TRBJ2-5; D may correspond to TRBD1 or TRBD2 (5 bases each). Trimming shortened V by 6 bases and J by 2 bases, and 10 bases separated the two germline ends. This CDR3 has 13 amino acids. Germline V CDR1 and CDR2: KGHSH, LQKENI. This CDR3 is CASSRGKQETQYF. In DNA form, the CDR3 reads TGTGCCAGCTCTCGGGGCAAACAAGAGACCCAGTACTTC.

This clonotype turned up a few times. The chain combines TRBV12-3 or TRBV12-4 with TRBJ2-3; TRBD2 aligns across 7 bases. V gave up 2 bases and J gave up 0 bases; unmatched junction bases: 11. The CDR3 contains 18 residues. The CDR3: CASSLSPGRGVSTDTQYF. DNA of the CDR3: TGTGCCAGCAGTTTATCCCCGGGCCGGGGGGTGAGCACAGATACGCAGTATTTT.

This sequence joins TRBV20-1 and TRBJ2-5, with D possibly being TRBD2 (6 bases). Deletions cut 3 bases from V and 0 bases from J, with 11 bases between. The CDR3 is 14 residues long. Germline V gene lookup returns CDR1 DFQATT and CDR2 SNEGSKA (reference sequence). The CDR3 loop reads CSASRGDYQETQYF. The CDR3 DNA follows: TGCAGTGCTAGCCGCGGGGACTACCAAGAGACCCAGTACTTC.

This clonotype was seen just once. The chain recombines TRBV6-1 with TRBJ2-1, with D uncertain. The CDR3 has 14 residues. Trimming took off 7 bases at V and 6 bases at J, with 16 bases between the two ends. CDR1 and CDR2 (germline): MNHNS, SASEGT. The CDR3 loop reads CASTPEGTINEQFF. CDR3 nucleotides: TGTGCCAGCACTCCCGAAGGTACGATCAATGAGCAGTTCTTC.

The chain couples TRBV28 to TRBJ2-7, with 16 bases identical to TRBD2. CDR1 and CDR2 from the germline V gene are MDHEN and SYDVKM. The CDR3 runs 18 residues. J lost 5 bases, V lost 6 bases, and 13 bases had no gene match. The CDR3 protein is CASRPAGTSGRAGNEQYF. The DNA of the CDR3 is TGTGCCAGCAGGCCTGCTGGGACTAGCGGGAGGGCCGGGAACGAGCAGTACTTC.

This clonotype was detected ten times or more. CDR3 loop: CASKGQGAIEQYF. The CDR3 DNA reads TGTGCCAGCAAAGGACAGGGGGCGATCGAGCAGTACTTC. The J gene is TRBJ2-7, the V gene TRBV12-3 or TRBV12-4; 11 nucleotides align to TRBD1. CDR3 length equals 13 residues. J was trimmed by 6 bases and V by 7 bases; bases with no gene match: 5.

The chain carries TRBV12-3 or TRBV12-4 and TRBJ2-5; 7 bases line up with TRBD2. The CDR3 spans 16 residues. V gave up 1 base and J gave up 5 bases; unmatched junction bases: 10. CDR3 sequence: CASSLEGAGVGETQYF. For the CDR3, the DNA is TGTGCCAGCAGTTTAGAAGGGGCGGGAGTAGGGGAGACCCAGTACTTC.

This clonotype was seen more than once but under ten times. The genes are TRBV20-1 and TRBJ2-3; TRBD2 aligns across 9 bases. The CDR3 consists of 14 residues. The germline V gene encodes CDR1 DFQATT and CDR2 SNEGSKA (reference sequence). Unmatched junction bases numbered 6, after V lost 4 bases and J lost 4 bases. CDR3 sequence (DNA): TGCAGTGCTACTGGCGGGAGGGCGTCAGATACGCAGTATTTT. Translating gives CSATGGRASDTQYF.

The rearrangement uses TRBV20-1 and TRBJ2-3; D perhaps matches TRBD1 (5 bases). Per the germline V gene, CDR1 is DFQATT and CDR2 is SNEGSKA (reference sequence). The CDR3 is 18 residues long. V gave up 4 bases and J gave up 0 bases, with 23 bases separating them. The CDR3 here is CSAKLGLVYSPSTDTQYF. The CDR3 coding sequence is TGCAGTGCTAAATTGGGGCTAGTGTATTCCCCAAGCACAGATACGCAGTATTTT.

The V and J genes are TRBV4-3 and TRBJ2-1, with D perhaps TRBD2 (6 bases). V was shortened by 3 bases and J by 8 bases, with 17 bases between the two germline ends. The CDR3 is made up of 15 amino acids. Germline V gene lookup returns CDR1 LGHNA and CDR2 YSLEER. The CDR3 reads CASSQVTAWGDEQFF. CDR3 DNA: TGCGCCAGCAGCCAGGTGACAGCTTGGGGGGATGAGCAGTTCTTC.

This clonotype was detected a few times. DNA for the CDR3: TGTGCCAGCAGCGCCAGACAGGGAGGAACCTACGAGCAGTACTTC. This codes for CASSARQGGTYEQYF. V is TRBV7-9 and J is TRBJ2-7, with D possibly being TRBD1 (7 bases). The V and J ends lost 5 bases and 2 bases respectively, with 16 bases between them. Looked up from germline, CDR1 is SEHNR and CDR2 is FQNEAQ (reference sequence). The CDR3 totals 15 residues.

The V call is TRBV12-3 or TRBV12-4, the J call TRBJ2-4; D remains ambiguous. The CDR3 contains 16 residues. The V end lost 3 bases, the J end lost 0 bases, and 12 bases lay between the germline ends. CDR3 in DNA: TGTGCCAGCAGTTTGAACAGACTCATAGCCAAAAACATTCAGTACTTC. Translated: CASSLNRLIAKNIQYF.

This clonotype has ten or more counts. The chain joins TRBV5-1 to TRBJ2-5, with TRBD2 identical over 16 bases. Germline trimming cut 4 bases from V and 5 bases from J; bases unmatched to any gene: 5. CDR1 and CDR2 (germline): SGHRS, YFSETQ. The CDR3 is made up of 16 amino acids. CDR3 loop: CASSQGLAGGPETQYF. The CDR3, as DNA: TGCGCCAGCAGCCAGGGACTAGCGGGAGGGCCCGAGACCCAGTACTTC.

The chain is built from TRBV5-6 and TRBJ2-2; D ambiguous. The germline V gene encodes CDR1 SGHDT and CDR2 YYEEEE. The CDR3 is 14 amino acids. With 2 bases removed from V and 6 bases from J, the gap between germline ends came to 11 bases. CDR3 DNA: TGTGCCAGCAGCTTTGGGGTCGCCGCCGGGGAGCTGTTTTTT. Protein product: CASSFGVAAGELFF.

This clonotype showed up just a few times. The V and J genes are TRBV5-6 and TRBJ2-3, with D perhaps matching TRBD1 (6 bases). Germline V gene sequence: CDR1 SGHDT, CDR2 YYEEEE. The CDR3 runs 15 residues. Trimming stripped 4 bases from V and 0 bases from J, with 12 bases between. For the CDR3, the DNA is TGTGCCAGCAGCGGGACATACCCTAGCACAGATACGCAGTATTTT. Its translation: CASSGTYPSTDTQYF.

About this clonotype itself: Possible read error: a much larger clone is one base away. The J gene is TRBJ2-7, the V gene TRBV29-1, with 8 nucleotides matching TRBD2. V lost 4 bases, J lost 4 bases, and 3 bases stayed unmatched. CDR1 is SQVTM, CDR2 ANQGSEA, per germline. This CDR3 comprises 12 residues. CDR3 bases: TGCAGCGTTGTACGGGGGGGGTACGAGCAGTACTTC. Its translation: CSVVRGGYEQYF.

This chain joins TRBV6-2 or TRBV6-3 and TRBJ2-5, with TRBD1 matching 10 bases. The V gene end was trimmed by 6 bases and the J gene end by 7 bases; junction bases not matched to a gene: 5. Germline loops: CDR1 MNHEY, CDR2 SVGEGT. The CDR3 contains 13 residues. CDR3 sequence: CASRTGQGGTQYF. Here the CDR3 DNA reads TGTGCCAGCAGAACCGGACAGGGGGGGACCCAGTACTTC.

The J gene is TRBJ2-1, the V gene TRBV7-2, with D perhaps TRBD1 or TRBD2 (5 bases each). Trimming cost V 2 bases and J 7 bases, with 9 bases left between them. The CDR3 covers 13 residues. The germline gives CDR1 SGHTA, CDR2 FQGNSA. CDR3 residues: CASSLLRENEQFF. Written as DNA, the CDR3 is TGTGCCAGCAGCTTACTCAGGGAGAATGAGCAGTTCTTC. Variable domain in full (rest from reference TRBV7-2 and TRBJ2-1): GAGVSQSPSNKVTEKGKDVELRCDPISGHTALYWYRQSLGQGLEFLIYFQGNSAPDKSGLPSDRFSAERTGGSVSTLTIQRTQQEDSAVYLCASSLLRENEQFFGPGTRLTVL.